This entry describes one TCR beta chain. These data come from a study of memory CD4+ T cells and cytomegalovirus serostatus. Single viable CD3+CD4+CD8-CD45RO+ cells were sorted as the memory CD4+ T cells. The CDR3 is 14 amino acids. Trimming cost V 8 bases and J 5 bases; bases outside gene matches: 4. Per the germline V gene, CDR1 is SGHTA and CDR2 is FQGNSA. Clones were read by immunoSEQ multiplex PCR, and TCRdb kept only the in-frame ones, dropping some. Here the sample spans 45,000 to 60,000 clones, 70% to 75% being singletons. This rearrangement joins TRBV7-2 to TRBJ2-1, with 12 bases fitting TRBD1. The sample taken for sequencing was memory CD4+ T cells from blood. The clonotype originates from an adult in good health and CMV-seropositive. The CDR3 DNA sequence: TGTGCCAGCGTCCGGGACAGGGGGCACAATGAGCAGTTCTTC. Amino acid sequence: CASVRDRGHNEQFF.